The clone carrying this T cell receptor (beta chain) has ten or more counts. The antigen remains undetermined. Amplified regions were TCR beta CDR3 sequences from RNA transcripts. HTBI primers were employed in a first-round RT-PCR of the TCR CDR3. TCRdb ran MiXCR on the multiplex PCR reads and lists one entry per CDR3 protein. The sample holds roughly 400,000 distinct CDR3 sequences; more than 13% are singletons and the top ten take 28%. The data are from a study of T cells in Graves' hyperthyroidism and ophthalmopathy. General observations from the study: Researchers report that a 13 V-J model separated ophthalmopathy from stable hyperthyroidism. Blood also carried most thyroid clonotypes expanded above 0.001.

Thyroid ultrasound, orbital computed tomography, clinical symptoms, and serum thyroxine and TRAb underpinned diagnoses. Material for sequencing was blood. The receptor comes from a man in his forties or fifties with Graves' ophthalmopathy.

In nucleotides, the CDR3 is TGCAGCGCAACCGGGACAGGGGCCTACGAGCAGTACTTC. It translates to CSATGTGAYEQYF. The chain couples TRBV29-1 to TRBJ2-7; 10 bases map to TRBD1. The J segment lost 2 bases and the V segment lost 7 bases, leaving 5 bases of the junction unmatched. CDR3 length: 13 amino acids. CDR1 and CDR2 from the germline V gene are SQVTM and ANQGSEA.